Sequencing of this TCR beta chain was carried out in a study of T cells in Graves' hyperthyroidism and ophthalmopathy. The CDR3 regions of TCR beta were amplified from RNA transcripts. When the TCR CDR3 underwent first-round RT-PCR, the HTBI primer set was used. TCRdb reprocessed the multiplex PCR reads with MiXCR, giving one entry per CDR3 protein. The sample has around 300,000 distinct CDR3 sequences, less than 30% seen once. This clonotype turned up a few times. CDR3 length: 13 residues. Looked up from germline, CDR1 is SGHVS and CDR2 is FQNEAQ. V gave up 4 bases and J gave up 3 bases; unmatched junction bases: 2.

Sequenced sample: blood. This chain links TRBV7-8 with TRBJ1-1, with 7 bases that match TRBD1. This receptor was taken from a man aged 35 to 55 with Graves' hyperthyroidism that later progressed to Graves' ophthalmopathy. This CDR3 is CASSYTGDTEAFF. The DNA of the CDR3 is TGTGCCAGCAGCTACACAGGGGACACTGAAGCTTTCTTT. Supplemented by reference TRBV7-8 and TRBJ1-1, the full variable domain reads GAGVSQSPRYKVAKRGQDVALRCDPISGHVSLFWYQQALGQGPEFLTYFQNEAQLDKSGLPSDRFFAERPEGSVSTLKIQRTQQEDSAVYLCASSYTGDTEAFFGQGTRLTVV.